This T cell receptor (beta chain) was retrieved from a study of blood T cell repertoires in COVID-19. Study-level background: COVID-19 samples from acute and convalescent phases originated in the United States, Italy and Spain. From T cells, B-cell-depleted T cells, or PBMCs came the material, which was cDNA or gDNA.

The authors' processing: Counts of nucleated cells, estimated from reference gene primer amplification, were obtained. Data came from immunoSEQ multiplex PCR; TCRdb stores just in-frame clones and leaves some out. V and J calls and clone size are copied from that table; D and trimming were computed from the DNA. The repertoire includes around 140,000 clones, 65% to 80% of them detected once, and roughly 2% sits in the top ten. V was cut by 5 bases and J by 3 bases, with 17 bases left in between. CDR1 is SGHVS and CDR2 is FQNEAQ in the germline V gene. The CDR3 covers 15 residues. V and J are TRBV7-8 and TRBJ2-7; D possibly corresponds to TRBD1 (5 bases). The sequenced material came from peripheral blood. The clonotype originates from an older woman with acute or convalescent COVID-19. CDR3 in amino acids: CASSNSPRGIYEQYF. The CDR3 bases are TGTGCCAGCAGCAACTCCCCAAGGGGTATCTACGAGCAGTACTTC. The whole variable domain, filled in from reference TRBV7-8 and TRBJ2-7, reads GAGVSQSPRYKVAKRGQDVALRCDPISGHVSLFWYQQALGQGPEFLTYFQNEAQLDKSGLPSDRFFAERPEGSVSTLKIQRTQQEDSAVYLCASSNSPRGIYEQYFGPGTRLTVT.